Listed here are 32 T cell receptor beta chains from one sample, sequenced in a study of immune heterogeneity within non-small cell lung tumors (dated by TCRdb to 2016 to 2019). Sequencing instrument: HiSeq X Ten. The TCR beta CDR3 region was amplified with a multiplex PCR system whose first round of roughly 11 cycles used 32 V-gene forward primers and 13 J-gene reverse primers. TCRdb reran the public reads through fastp at Q25 and MiXCR, keeping productive beta chains. One record per CDR3 amino acid sequence lists the most common genes and DNA. The sample yields fewer than 14,000 distinct CDR3 sequences; just under 30% were counted once. In total, the top ten clones hold 21% of the sample. The TCR template was genomic DNA extracted from bulk tumor tissue, and approximately 650 ng of gDNA was amplified for each sample. During surgery, several biopsies were collected from each primary tumor and placed as far from one another as possible within the tumor mass. The study cohort was described as untreated, and the patients were newly diagnosed NSCLC cases having curative surgery.

The sequencing input was lung tumor tissue. The source of these receptors is a woman aged 45-65 years with non-small cell lung cancer.

The chain couples TRBV10-3 to TRBJ1-2; 10 bases map to TRBD1. The V and J ends lost 6 bases and 8 bases, in that order; junction bases with no gene match: 15. Germline CDR1 is ENHRY and CDR2 is SYGVKD. The length of the CDR3 is 16 residues. The CDR3 is CAISPDRGRLLGGYTF. CDR3 sequence (DNA): TGTGCCATCAGCCCGGACAGGGGGAGGCTTTTAGGCGGCTACACCTTC.

The sample holds many counts of this clonotype. This chain uses TRBV15 with TRBJ2-3, with 9 positions matching TRBD1. V gave up 3 bases and J gave up 1 base; unmatched junction bases: 5. This CDR3 comprises 16 residues. Germline loops: CDR1 LNHNV, CDR2 YYDKDF (reference sequence). The CDR3 DNA sequence: TGTGCCACCAGCAGGCGGGGACAGGGTGGCACAGATACGCAGTATTTT. Translation gives CATSRRGQGGTDTQYF.

As regards this clonotype: A much larger clone lies one base from this, so it may be a read error. The rearrangement links TRBV7-8 to TRBJ1-2; tentatively, D is TRBD1 (6 bases). V was pared by 5 bases and J by 7 bases, with 20 bases between. The germline CDR1 and CDR2 sequences are SGHVS and FQNEAQ. The CDR3 is 15 residues long. The CDR3 coding sequence is TGTGCCAGCAGCGCTCGACAGGAGGCGGTTTTTGGCTACACCTTC. Its protein product is CASSARQEAVFGYTF.

The J gene is TRBJ1-6, the V gene TRBV7-9; no clear D gene. From germline, CDR1 is SEHNR and CDR2 FQNEAQ (reference sequence). The V end was cut by 8 bases, the J end by 9 bases, with 17 bases between. The CDR3 is 14 amino acids. In DNA, the CDR3 is TGTGCCAGCGGTTTAGGGATTGGAATTTCACCCCTCCACTTT. Translated, it gives CASGLGIGISPLHF. Using reference TRBV7-9 and TRBJ1-6 for the parts outside the CDR3, the full variable domain is DTGVSQNPRHKITKRGQNVTFRCDPISEHNRLYWYRQTLGQGPEFLTYFQNEAQLEKSRLLSDRFSAERPKGSFSTLEIQRTEQGDSAMYLCASGLGIGISPLHFGNGTRLTVT.

This chain uses TRBV20-1 with TRBJ2-5, with D maybe TRBD1 (5 bases). The CDR3 consists of 15 residues. The germline V gene has CDR1 DFQATT and CDR2 SNEGSKA (reference sequence). V gave up 0 bases and J gave up 0 bases, with 11 bases separating them. The CDR3 DNA reads as TGCAGTGCTAGAGATGCTGAGACAGACCAAGAGACCCAGTACTTC. This translates into CSARDAETDQETQYF.

CDR3 region: CASLPEAWAWPGELFF. The CDR3 DNA sequence: TGTGCCAGCTTGCCCGAGGCCTGGGCTTGGCCCGGGGAGCTGTTTTTT. J is TRBJ2-2 and V is TRBV6-1, with D unclear. Germline-derived CDR1 and CDR2 are MNHNS and SASEGT. CDR3 length: 16 residues. The germline V and J ends were trimmed by 8 bases and 6 bases, with 22 bases remaining between them.

This clonotype has a count of ten or more. The gene calls are TRBV6-4 and TRBJ2-7, with a tentative D call TRBD2 (5 bases). V gave up 6 bases and J gave up 2 bases, with 14 bases separating them. The CDR3 runs to 14 residues. Germline V lookup: CDR1 MRHNA, CDR2 SNTAGT. CDR3 coding DNA: TGTGCCAGCAGGGGGAAGGACGGGACCTACGAGCAGTACTTC. Its translation: CASRGKDGTYEQYF.

This clonotype has just a few counts. The chain links TRBV5-6 to TRBJ1-6, with TRBD1 as a possible D gene (5 bases). The ends were cut back, 4 bases at V and 5 bases at J, with 10 bases in the middle. This CDR3 spans 14 amino acids. Per germline, CDR1 SGHDT and CDR2 YYEEEE. The CDR3 spells CASSAGTHNSPLHF. The DNA of the CDR3 is TGTGCCAGCAGCGCCGGGACTCATAATTCACCCCTCCACTTT.

This clonotype has a count of ten or more. The V and J genes are TRBV28 and TRBJ2-1; possible D gene TRBD2, 5 bases. The V gene's germline CDR1 is MDHEN and CDR2 SYDVKM. The V and J ends lost 3 bases and 2 bases respectively, with 20 bases between them. There are 18 residues in the CDR3. The CDR3 DNA reads as TGTGCCAGCAGTTTTCCCCTAGCCCTCCACGAACCCTACAATGAGCAGTTCTTC. Translating it yields CASSFPLALHEPYNEQFF.

By share of the sample, this clonotype is medium-sized. The gene calls are TRBV2 and TRBJ2-7; D not certain. Germline V lookup: CDR1 SNHLY, CDR2 FYNNEI. The CDR3 runs 11 residues. V lost 7 bases and J lost 4, with 8 bases in between. The CDR3 DNA reads TGTGCCAGCAAGGAAGGATACGAGCAGTACTTC. Amino acid sequence: CASKEGYEQYF.

This chain uses TRBV28 with TRBJ2-7; D possibly corresponds to TRBD2 (6 bases). The germline V gene encodes CDR1 MDHEN and CDR2 SYDVKM. The CDR3 sequence is 12 residues long. Trimming took off 5 bases at V and 7 bases at J, with 12 bases between the two ends. Here the CDR3 DNA reads TGTGCCAGCAGTCCCGGGGAGGCGGAGCAGTACTTC. It codes for CASSPGEAEQYF.

This clonotype is medium-sized by share. The chain carries TRBV20-1 and TRBJ1-2; possible D gene TRBD1, 5 bases. Trimming pared 4 bases from V and 4 bases from J, leaving 13 bases between. The CDR3 is 13 amino acids. Germline assignment: CDR1 DFQATT and CDR2 SNEGSKA (reference sequence). The DNA of the CDR3 is TGCAGTGCTACAAATCAGAGGGGCTATGGCTACACCTTC. It yields the protein CSATNQRGYGYTF.

This clonotype was found a few times. This may come from a read error, since a much larger clone is one base off. In DNA, the CDR3 is TGCAGTGCTACAAATCAGAGGCGCTATGGCTACACCTTC. It specifies CSATNQRRYGYTF. The rearrangement joins TRBV20-1 to TRBJ1-2, with D unclear. CDR1 is DFQATT and CDR2 is SNEGSKA in the germline V gene (reference sequence). With 4 bases removed from V and 4 bases from J, the gap between germline ends came to 13 bases. The CDR3 runs to 13 residues.

Details on this clonotype: Just one base apart from a much larger clone, this may be a read error. The limits of the CDR3 on the DNA are not certain, so only TCRdb's listed CDR3 is given. The chain links TRBV5-1 to TRBJ2-7; the table's D call TRBD2 went unverified against the DNA. The CDR3 is 17 amino acids long, termini counted. In germline, CDR1 is SGHRS, CDR2 YFSETQ. This CDR3 is CASSPRVGGGSVYEKYF.

Details on this clonotype: A read error is possible here, since a much larger clone lies one base away. The rearrangement uses TRBV7-3 and TRBJ2-3; the match to TRBD1 covers 8 bases. The CDR3 consists of 15 residues. Germline V gives CDR1 SGHTA, CDR2 FQGTGA. CDR3 region: CASSEQGVSTYTQYF. In DNA, the CDR3 is TGTGCCAGCAGCGAACAGGGGGTTAGCACATATACGCAGTATTTT.

This clonotype is classed as medium-sized (0.01 to 0.1%). The chain carries TRBV19 and TRBJ2-3; 9 bases agree with TRBD1. CDR1 LNHDA and CDR2 SQIVND come from the germline V gene (reference sequence). The CDR3 covers 15 residues. V was pared by 3 bases and J by 4 bases, with 5 bases of the junction left unmatched. This CDR3 reads CASSMVTGGSDTQYF. CDR3 bases: TGTGCCAGTAGTATGGTGACAGGGGGTTCAGATACGCAGTATTTT. Using reference TRBV19 and TRBJ2-3 for the parts outside the CDR3, the full variable domain is DGGITQSPKYLFRKEGQNVTLSCEQNLNHDAMYWYRQDPGQGLRLIYYSQIVNDFQKGDIAEGYSVSREKKESFPLTVTSAQKNPTAFYLCASSMVTGGSDTQYFGPGTRLTVL.

The chain employs TRBV18 and TRBJ1-2, with 9 positions matching TRBD1. The CDR3 is 14 amino acids. Germline CDR1 reads KGHSH; CDR2 reads LQKENI. The ends lost 2 bases at V and 6 bases at J; junction bases unmatched: 4. The CDR3 DNA sequence: TGTGCCAGCTCACCATCGGGACAGGGCAATGGCTACACCTTC. Its protein is CASSPSGQGNGYTF.

This clonotype was recorded a few times. The chain couples TRBV19 to TRBJ1-5; a weak D match, TRBD1 (5 bases). The V end lost 6 bases, the J end lost 4 bases, and 7 bases lay between the germline ends. This CDR3 has 12 amino acids. The germline V gene encodes CDR1 LNHDA and CDR2 SQIVND (reference sequence). This chain's CDR3 is CASSAGNQPQHF. Here the CDR3 DNA reads TGTGCCAGTAGCGCAGGGAATCAGCCCCAGCATTTT.

The table lists this clonotype with many counts. V and J are TRBV5-1 and TRBJ2-2; D remains unclear. Trimming cost V 3 bases and J 1 base, with 7 bases left between them. Germline V lookup: CDR1 SGHRS, CDR2 YFSETQ. This CDR3 is 14 amino acids long. CDR3 DNA sequence: TGCGCCAGCAGCTCGACCCTGAACACCGGGGAGCTGTTTTTT. Encoded protein: CASSSTLNTGELFF.

The genes are TRBV6-1 and TRBJ2-7, with 7 nucleotides matching TRBD1. CDR3 size: 15 residues. Trimming cost V 7 bases and J 2 bases; bases outside gene matches: 11. The V gene's germline CDR1 is MNHNS and CDR2 SASEGT. CDR3 amino acids: CASKTTTGLPYEQYF. CDR3 coding DNA: TGTGCCAGCAAGACTACGACAGGGCTACCCTACGAGCAGTACTTC.

There are many counts of this clonotype. The chain couples TRBV27 to TRBJ1-5; no reliable D call. The CDR3 consists of 14 residues. Trimming pared 5 bases from V and 0 bases from J, leaving 8 bases between. Germline CDR1 and CDR2: MNHEY and SMNVEV (reference sequence). CDR3 nucleotide sequence: TGTGCCAGCAGTCCGCTATATAGCAATCAGCCCCAGCATTTT. It encodes CASSPLYSNQPQHF.

V and J are TRBV6-1 and TRBJ1-2; 11 bases match TRBD1. With 10 bases clipped from V and 4 bases from J, the junction kept 11 bases outside the gene matches. This CDR3 is built from 15 residues. The germline V gene encodes CDR1 MNHNS and CDR2 SASEGT. CDR3: CAILQRDRGTYGYTF. The CDR3 nucleotides read TGTGCCATCCTCCAAAGGGACAGGGGGACCTATGGCTACACCTTC.

The chain is built from TRBV5-4 and TRBJ2-3; D possibly corresponds to TRBD2 (6 bases). The CDR3 length is 14 residues. The germline CDR1 and CDR2 sequences are SGHNT and YYREEE (reference sequence). V lost 2 bases and J lost 5, with 12 bases in between. This chain's CDR3 is CASSFSGREDTQYF. The CDR3 DNA sequence: TGTGCCAGCAGCTTTTCAGGGCGGGAAGATACGCAGTATTTT.

This clonotype has a handful of counts. The chain couples TRBV15 to TRBJ2-5; possible D gene TRBD1, 6 bases. The germline V gene has CDR1 LNHNV and CDR2 YYDKDF (reference sequence). The CDR3 spans 17 residues. Trimming left V 0 bases short and J 0 bases short, with 14 bases between. The CDR3 bases are TGTGCCACCAGCAGAGATAAAGGACAGCTGAACCAAGAGACCCAGTACTTC. It is translated as CATSRDKGQLNQETQYF.

For this clonotype: An end of the junction does not agree with germline; a read error may underlie this. This rearrangement joins TRBV12-3 or TRBV12-4 to TRBJ1-1; 10 bases map to TRBD1. CDR3 length: 16 amino acids. The CDR3 protein is CASTDRGYSKNSEAFF. Written as DNA, the CDR3 is TGTGCCAGCACGGACAGGGGGTATTCAAAGAACAGTGAAGCTTTCTTT.

Concerning this clonotype itself: Germline and junction disagree at one end, which may indicate a read error. The chain couples TRBV5-1 to TRBJ2-3, with 7 bases matching TRBD1. Germline V CDR1 and CDR2: SGHRS, YFSETQ. This CDR3 is 14 amino acids long. Here the CDR3 reads CAGSPRDRQDTQYF. The CDR3 nucleotides are TGCGCCGGCAGCCCCCGGGACAGACAAGATACGCAGTATTTT.

By share, this clonotype ranks as medium-sized. The chain combines TRBV24-1 with TRBJ2-7, with a weak D call TRBD1 (5 bases). This CDR3 is 16 amino acids long. CDR1 KGHDR and CDR2 SFDVKD come from the germline V gene. With 9 bases removed from V and 5 bases from J, the gap between germline ends came to 25 bases. The CDR3, as DNA: TGTGCCACCTCAGTACTCCAGGGTAAGGTTTCTGACGAGCAGTACTTC. It translates to CATSVLQGKVSDEQYF.

The CDR3 DNA is TGTGCCAGCAGCTTGGGGCAGGGGACCTACGAGCAGTACTTC. Translated, it gives CASSLGQGTYEQYF. This chain links TRBV7-9 with TRBJ2-7; weak D call: TRBD1 (6 bases). The CDR3 loop spans 14 amino acids. Between the trimmed V and J ends, which lost 3 bases and 2 bases, there was a span of 11 bases. The germline V gene encodes CDR1 SEHNR and CDR2 FQNEAQ (reference sequence).

The gene calls are TRBV30 and TRBJ2-5, with 12 bases fitting TRBD2. The CDR3 sequence is 15 residues long. After removal of 3 bases from V and 7 bases from J, the junction contained 9 bases not matched to a gene. Germline CDR1 is GTSNPN and CDR2 is SVGIG (reference sequence). The CDR3 protein is CAWRLGLAGSRTQYF. CDR3 nucleotide sequence: TGTGCCTGGAGGCTCGGACTAGCGGGGTCCCGGACCCAGTACTTC.

This chain uses TRBV4-3 with TRBJ2-7; 7 nucleotides line up with TRBD1. The CDR3 length is 15 residues. Trimming at V came to 0 bases and at J to 0 bases, leaving 2 bases not matched to a gene. The V gene's germline CDR1 is LGHNA and CDR2 YSLEER. DNA for the CDR3: TGCGCCAGCAGCCAAGACTCAGGGGGCTCCTACGAGCAGTACTTC. The encoded protein is CASSQDSGGSYEQYF.

By its share, this clonotype is medium-sized. The chain joins TRBV20-1 to TRBJ2-7, with 11 bases matching TRBD2. This CDR3 comprises 15 residues. V lost 0 bases, J lost 4 bases, and 5 bases stayed unmatched. Per germline, CDR1 DFQATT and CDR2 SNEGSKA (reference sequence). This chain's CDR3 is CSARDEASGRYEQYF. CDR3 bases: TGCAGTGCTAGAGATGAGGCTAGCGGGAGGTACGAGCAGTACTTC.

Of note for this clonotype: This could be a read error, since a much larger clone is one nucleotide away. The chain couples TRBV20-1 to TRBJ2-7, with D tentatively TRBD1 (5 bases). The CDR3 loop spans 14 amino acids. Germline-derived CDR1 and CDR2 are DFQATT and SNEGSKA (reference sequence). Here the CDR3 reads CSARDGRASYEHYF. CDR3 bases: TGCAGTGCTAGAGATGGCAGGGCCTCCTACGAGCATTACTTC.